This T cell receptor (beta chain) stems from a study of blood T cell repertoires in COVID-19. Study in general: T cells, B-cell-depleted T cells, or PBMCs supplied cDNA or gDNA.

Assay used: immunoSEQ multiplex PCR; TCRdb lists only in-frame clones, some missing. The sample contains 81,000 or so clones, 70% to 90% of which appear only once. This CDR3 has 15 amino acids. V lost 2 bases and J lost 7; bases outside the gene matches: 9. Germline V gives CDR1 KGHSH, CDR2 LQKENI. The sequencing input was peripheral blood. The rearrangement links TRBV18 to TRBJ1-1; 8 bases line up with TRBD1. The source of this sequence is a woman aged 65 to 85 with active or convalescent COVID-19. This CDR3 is CASSPIPRGRVEAFF. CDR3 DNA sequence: TGTGCCAGCTCACCAATCCCCAGGGGGCGGGTTGAAGCTTTCTTT.